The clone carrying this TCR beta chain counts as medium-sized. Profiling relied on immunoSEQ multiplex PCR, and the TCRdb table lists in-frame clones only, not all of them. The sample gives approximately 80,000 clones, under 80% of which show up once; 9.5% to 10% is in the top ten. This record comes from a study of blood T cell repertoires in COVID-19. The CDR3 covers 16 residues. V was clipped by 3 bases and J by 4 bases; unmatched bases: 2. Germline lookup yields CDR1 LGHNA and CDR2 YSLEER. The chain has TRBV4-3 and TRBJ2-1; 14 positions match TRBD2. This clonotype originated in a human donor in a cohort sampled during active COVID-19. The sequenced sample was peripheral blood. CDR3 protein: CASSQGTSGGYNEQFF. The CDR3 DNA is TGCGCCAGCAGCCAGGGGACTAGCGGGGGTTACAATGAGCAGTTCTTC.